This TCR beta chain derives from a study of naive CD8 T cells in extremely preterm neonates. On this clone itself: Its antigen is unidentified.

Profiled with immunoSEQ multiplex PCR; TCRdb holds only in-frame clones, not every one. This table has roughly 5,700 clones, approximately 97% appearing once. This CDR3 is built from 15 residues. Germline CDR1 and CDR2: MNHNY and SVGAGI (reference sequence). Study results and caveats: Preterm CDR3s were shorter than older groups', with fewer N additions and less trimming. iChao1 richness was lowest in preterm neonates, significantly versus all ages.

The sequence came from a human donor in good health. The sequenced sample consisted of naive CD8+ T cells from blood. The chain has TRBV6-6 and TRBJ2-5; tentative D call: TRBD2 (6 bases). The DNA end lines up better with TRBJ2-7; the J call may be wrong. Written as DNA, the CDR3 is TGTGCCAGCAGGACGCGGGGTAGGGAGACCAACGAGCAGTACTTC. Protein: CASRTRGRETNEQYF.